Each of the 5 T cell receptor beta chains below was sequenced from the same sample in a study of blood T cell repertoires in COVID-19. Assay: immunoSEQ multiplex PCR; the TCRdb copy retains only in-frame clones and omits some. The sample holds more than 90,000 clones, over 75% seen once. What was sequenced was peripheral blood. The receptors were gathered from a woman in her 30s with acute or convalescent COVID-19.

This clone was detected only a few times. The genes are TRBV7-8 and TRBJ2-2; tentative D call: TRBD1 (7 bases). CDR1 is SGHVS, CDR2 FQNEAQ, per germline. This CDR3 is 15 amino acids long. Trimming removed 5 bases from V and 6 bases from J, with 16 bases in between. CDR3 nucleotide sequence: TGTGCCAGCAGCCCCCGACAGGGAGGAGCCGGGGAGCTGTTTTTT. Residues: CASSPRQGGAGELFF.

This chain uses TRBV6-5 with TRBJ2-7; tentatively, D is TRBD2 (5 bases). Germline V CDR1 and CDR2: MNHEY, SVGAGI. Trimming took off 6 bases at V and 4 bases at J, with 10 bases between the two ends. The CDR3 spans 12 residues. The CDR3 reads CASREVQYEQYF. CDR3 DNA sequence: TGTGCCAGCAGGGAGGTACAGTACGAGCAGTACTTC.

The rearrangement uses TRBV7-9 and TRBJ2-3; 10 nucleotides match TRBD1. The CDR3 has 15 residues. Looked up from germline, CDR1 is SEHNR and CDR2 is FQNEAQ (reference sequence). The ends lost 5 bases at V and 3 bases at J; junction bases unmatched: 5. CDR3 protein: CASSRGDRGTDTQYF. The CDR3 DNA reads TGTGCCAGCAGCCGTGGGGACAGGGGTACAGATACGCAGTATTTT.

The chain employs TRBV6-1 and TRBJ2-1; tentatively, D is TRBD1 (6 bases). Germline-derived CDR1 and CDR2 are MNHNS and SASEGT. V was shortened by 2 bases and J by 10 bases, with 15 bases between the two germline ends. The CDR3 contains 14 residues. CDR3 nucleotide sequence: TGTGCCAGCAGTGAAAGTTCAGGGGTGGACGAGCAGTTCTTC. As protein: CASSESSGVDEQFF.

The genes are TRBV18 and TRBJ2-7, with TRBD1 matching over 7 bases. V lost 2 bases to trimming and J lost 6 bases; unmatched junction nucleotides: 7. Germline V gives CDR1 KGHSH, CDR2 LQKENI. This CDR3 is 14 amino acids long. CDR3 loop: CASSPIGRGSEQYF. The CDR3 DNA reads as TGTGCCAGCTCACCAATAGGCAGGGGGAGCGAGCAGTACTTC.